This TCR beta chain was observed in a study of CD8 T cells in Susac syndrome. Random hexamers served to reverse transcribe roughly 0.45 to 1 ug RNA. In TCRdb, the immunoSEQ multiplex PCR reads were re-called with MiXCR into one record per CDR3 protein. In the table there are about 210,000 distinct CDR3 sequences, 95% of which are singletons. The CDR3 totals 14 residues. Germline V gives CDR1 KGHSH, CDR2 LQKENI. The V gene end was trimmed by 3 bases and the J gene end by 3 bases; junction bases not matched to a gene: 5. The rearrangement uses TRBV18 and TRBJ2-7; 7 nucleotides match TRBD1. Sequencing was carried out using CD4+ T cells from PBMCs. The receptor comes from a human donor with multiple sclerosis. The CDR3 reads CASSPGTVSYEQYF. The CDR3 bases are TGTGCCAGCTCACCCGGGACAGTAAGCTACGAGCAGTACTTC.